This T cell receptor (beta chain) was profiled in a study of T cell changes during pregnancy in multiple sclerosis. With 4 bases clipped from V and 7 bases from J, the junction kept 11 bases outside the gene matches. The CDR3 sequence is 17 residues long. Germline lookup yields CDR1 MGHRA and CDR2 YSYEKL. Here immunoSEQ multiplex PCR was the method, and the copy in TCRdb shows in-frame clones only, minus some. The sample has more than 20,000 clones; approximately 92% are singletons. By sample share, this clone is medium-sized. Specimen: CD8+ T cells from peripheral blood mononuclear cells, collected in the third trimester of pregnancy. The TCR sequence derives from a female donor with multiple sclerosis, enrolled in a pregnancy study. The V call is TRBV4-1, the J call TRBJ2-1, with 12 bases matching TRBD2. CDR3 loop: CASSPGGLAGSRNEQFF. The CDR3 DNA reads TGCGCCAGCAGCCCTGGTGGACTAGCGGGAAGTCGGAATGAGCAGTTCTTC.